The rows below give T cell receptor beta chains drawn from one sample of a study of blood T cells in healthy people across ages. TCRdb independently ran MiXCR on the 5' RACE reads; one entry per CDR3 protein. Of around 850,000 distinct CDR3 sequences in the sample, under 40% are singletons; the top ten hold 10% to 15%. Sequencing was done on a sample of blood. These receptors came from a man younger than 35 in good health. Each CDR3 is given with its conserved first and last residue. Fields, in order: clone size, D gene, J gene, V gene, CDR3 protein, CDR3 DNA. A D gene is named only where the DNA matches it firmly. Size is stated for part of the rows, as once, few or many counts, or as a class when the clone is expanded.

size: few
D: -
J: TRBJ1-1
V: TRBV27
CDR3: CASSPDGRMNTEAFF
DNA: TGTGCCAGCAGCCCCGACGGACGGATGAACACTGAAGCTTTCTTT

size: few
D: -
J: TRBJ2-5
V: TRBV12-3/TRBV12-4
CDR3: CASSLALIGVGQETQYF
DNA: TGTGCCAGCAGTTTAGCGCTTATCGGGGTGGGTCAAGAGACCCAGTACTTC

size: few
D: -
J: TRBJ1-4
V: TRBV7-2
CDR3: CASTHWPTNEKLFF
DNA: TGTGCCAGCACCCACTGGCCGACTAATGAAAAACTGTTTTTT

size: -
D: -
J: TRBJ2-2
V: TRBV20-1
CDR3: CSAASLNTGELFF
DNA: TGCAGTGCTGCCAGCCTAAACACCGGGGAGCTGTTTTTT

size: -
D: -
J: TRBJ2-5
V: TRBV2
CDR3: CASSEAGGGGETQYF
DNA: TGTGCCAGCAGTGAAGCCGGAGGAGGGGGGGAGACCCAGTACTTC

size: few
D: -
J: TRBJ2-1
V: TRBV20-1
CDR3: CSVKGPPLSEQFF
DNA: TGCAGTGTTAAAGGGCCCCCCCTCAGTGAGCAGTTCTTC

size: few
D: -
J: TRBJ1-2
V: TRBV4-3
CDR3: CASSPGKTNYGYTF
DNA: TGCGCCAGCAGCCCGGGGAAGACTAACTATGGCTACACCTTC

size: many
D: -
J: TRBJ2-5
V: TRBV12-3/TRBV12-4
CDR3: CASSFVAQETQYF
DNA: TGTGCCAGCAGTTTTGTGGCCCAAGAGACCCAGTACTTC

size: few
D: -
J: TRBJ1-4
V: TRBV6-5
CDR3: CASMIGQGEKLFF
DNA: TGTGCCAGCATGATTGGCCAAGGAGAAAAACTGTTTTTT

size: -
D: -
J: TRBJ2-5
V: TRBV20-1
CDR3: CSAPGERETQYF
DNA: TGCAGTGCCCCGGGGGAGCGAGAGACCCAGTACTTC

size: many
D: TRBD2
J: TRBJ2-1
V: TRBV7-2
CDR3: CASSTGTSISSYNEQFF
DNA: TGTGCCAGCAGCACCGGGACTAGCATAAGCTCCTACAATGAGCAGTTCTTC

size: few
D: -
J: TRBJ1-3
V: TRBV12-3/TRBV12-4
CDR3: CASSFAVGVAGNTIYF
DNA: TGTGCCAGCAGTTTCGCCGTGGGGGTCGCTGGAAACACCATATATTTT

size: -
D: -
J: TRBJ2-5
V: TRBV12-3/TRBV12-4
CDR3: CASTTGKRPQTQETQYF
DNA: TGTGCCAGCACTACAGGGAAGAGACCCCAAACACAAGAGACCCAGTACTTC

size: -
D: -
J: TRBJ1-6
V: TRBV15
CDR3: CATSRDKPNKPLHF
DNA: TGTGCCACCAGCAGAGATAAGCCAAACAAACCCCTCCACTTT

size: -
D: -
J: TRBJ2-5
V: TRBV5-1
CDR3: CASSYTGTQETQYF
DNA: TGCGCCAGCAGCTATACCGGGACACAAGAGACCCAGTACTTC

size: -
D: -
J: TRBJ1-2
V: TRBV27
CDR3: CASSAPEEAYTF
DNA: TGTGCCAGCAGTGCCCCGGAGGAAGCCTACACCTTC

size: -
D: -
J: TRBJ2-5
V: TRBV7-2
CDR3: CASSLRVGRGETQYF
DNA: TGTGCCAGCAGCCTTAGAGTCGGAAGAGGGGAGACCCAGTACTTC

size: once
D: -
J: TRBJ2-1
V: TRBV7-2
CDR3: CASRLSANLHNEQFF
DNA: TGTGCCAGCAGACTTTCGGCAAACCTACACAATGAGCAGTTCTTC

size: -
D: -
J: TRBJ2-7
V: TRBV3-1
CDR3: CASGGLATYEQYF
DNA: TGTGCCAGCGGCGGCCTAGCGACCTACGAGCAGTACTTC

size: many
D: -
J: TRBJ2-7
V: TRBV6-6
CDR3: CASTVQGAVDEQYF
DNA: TGTGCCAGCACCGTACAGGGTGCGGTCGACGAGCAGTACTTC

size: many
D: -
J: TRBJ1-5
V: TRBV9
CDR3: CASSGQASNQPQHF
DNA: TGTGCCAGCAGCGGACAAGCCAGCAATCAGCCCCAGCATTTT

size: -
D: -
J: TRBJ1-1
V: TRBV4-2
CDR3: CASSYQGSGYEAFF
DNA: TGTGCCAGCAGTTATCAGGGATCGGGGTATGAAGCTTTCTTT

size: many
D: -
J: TRBJ1-2
V: TRBV12-3/TRBV12-4
CDR3: CASSSRSGPDGYTF
DNA: TGTGCCAGCAGTTCCCGTTCGGGGCCGGATGGCTACACCTTC

size: -
D: -
J: TRBJ2-3
V: TRBV12-3/TRBV12-4
CDR3: CASSLGHTQYF
DNA: TGTGCCAGCAGTTTAGGACATACGCAGTATTTT

size: few
D: -
J: TRBJ1-2
V: TRBV12-3/TRBV12-4
CDR3: CASSDTELYGYTF
DNA: TGTGCCAGCAGTGACACAGAGTTGTATGGCTACACCTTC

size: many
D: TRBD2
J: TRBJ2-3
V: TRBV9
CDR3: CASSVLLADTDTQYF
DNA: TGTGCCAGCAGCGTGTTGCTAGCGGACACAGATACGCAGTATTTT

size: few
D: -
J: TRBJ2-5
V: TRBV20-1
CDR3: CSAGPRGKETQYF
DNA: TGCAGTGCTGGGCCCCGGGGAAAAGAGACCCAGTACTTC

size: few
D: -
J: TRBJ1-5
V: TRBV10-3
CDR3: CAISERSGLSNQPQHF
DNA: TGTGCCATCAGTGAGCGGAGTGGGCTGTCGAATCAGCCCCAGCATTTT

size: -
D: -
J: TRBJ1-2
V: TRBV7-6
CDR3: CTSSLAATRRYGYTF
DNA: TGTACCAGCAGCTTAGCCGCGACCCGGCGCTATGGCTACACCTTC

size: -
D: TRBD1
J: TRBJ2-7
V: TRBV25-1
CDR3: CASPTETGKSNEQYF
DNA: TGTGCCAGCCCCACCGAGACAGGGAAGTCAAATGAGCAGTACTTC

size: -
D: TRBD1
J: TRBJ1-2
V: TRBV10-3
CDR3: CAIREDRGDGYTF
DNA: TGTGCCATCAGGGAGGACAGGGGTGATGGCTACACCTTC

size: -
D: -
J: TRBJ2-1
V: TRBV4-3
CDR3: CASSQGSRSNNEQFF
DNA: TGCGCCAGCAGCCAAGGTTCCAGGAGCAACAATGAGCAGTTCTTC

size: -
D: -
J: TRBJ2-7
V: TRBV3-1
CDR3: CASSQQGSSYNEQYF
DNA: TGTGCCAGCAGCCAACAGGGTAGCTCCTACAATGAGCAGTACTTC

size: -
D: -
J: TRBJ2-6
V: TRBV6-5
CDR3: CASSRDSGADVLTF
DNA: TGTGCCAGCAGCCGAGACTCTGGGGCCGACGTCCTGACTTTC

size: -
D: -
J: TRBJ2-2
V: TRBV5-1
CDR3: CASSFSVPGELFF
DNA: TGCGCCAGCAGCTTCAGTGTACCCGGGGAGCTGTTTTTT

size: -
D: -
J: TRBJ1-1
V: TRBV25-1
CDR3: CASSDHDFGQHTEAFF
DNA: TGTGCCAGCAGTGATCACGACTTTGGACAGCACACTGAAGCTTTCTTT

size: -
D: TRBD2
J: TRBJ2-3
V: TRBV6-6
CDR3: CTSSASGARTDTQYF
DNA: TGTACCAGCAGCGCTAGCGGGGCCCGCACAGATACGCAGTATTTT

size: -
D: TRBD1
J: TRBJ2-1
V: TRBV29-1
CDR3: CSVEGGQGAHNEQFF
DNA: TGCAGCGTTGAAGGAGGACAGGGGGCCCACAATGAGCAGTTCTTC

size: many
D: -
J: TRBJ2-7
V: TRBV6-2/TRBV6-3
CDR3: CASRRGHLLSYEQYF
DNA: TGTGCCAGCAGAAGAGGACACCTGCTTTCCTACGAGCAGTACTTC

size: many
D: -
J: TRBJ1-2
V: TRBV25-1
CDR3: CASSDGVGGYTF
DNA: TGTGCCAGCAGTGATGGGGTCGGGGGCTACACCTTC

size: few
D: TRBD2
J: TRBJ2-1
V: TRBV4-3
CDR3: CASSQDPLTSADYNEQFF
DNA: TGCGCCAGCAGCCAAGACCCCCTCACTAGCGCTGACTACAATGAGCAGTTCTTC

size: many
D: -
J: TRBJ2-3
V: TRBV5-6
CDR3: CASSLFGRVRFQDTQYF
DNA: TGTGCCAGCAGCTTGTTCGGAAGGGTGAGATTCCAAGATACGCAGTATTTT

size: -
D: -
J: TRBJ1-2
V: TRBV4-3
CDR3: CASSSGLLSRGYTF
DNA: TGCGCCAGCAGCTCGGGACTACTCTCTCGAGGCTACACCTTC

size: few
D: TRBD1
J: TRBJ2-1
V: TRBV20-1
CDR3: CSANSPGQGALNEQFF
DNA: TGCAGTGCTAACTCTCCCGGACAGGGGGCTTTGAATGAGCAGTTCTTC

size: -
D: TRBD1
J: TRBJ1-1
V: TRBV28
CDR3: CASSSRTGGGTEAFF
DNA: TGTGCCAGCAGTTCTCGCACAGGGGGTGGCACTGAAGCTTTCTTT

size: -
D: TRBD1
J: TRBJ1-2
V: TRBV6-5
CDR3: CASSSYRGSNYGYTF
DNA: TGTGCCAGCAGTTCCTACAGGGGAAGCAACTATGGCTACACCTTC

size: few
D: TRBD1
J: TRBJ1-1
V: TRBV3-1
CDR3: CASSTTGDTEAFF
DNA: TGTGCCAGCAGCACGACAGGGGACACTGAAGCTTTCTTT

size: few
D: -
J: TRBJ2-1
V: TRBV6-6
CDR3: CASLNYNEQFF
DNA: TGTGCCAGCCTGAACTACAATGAGCAGTTCTTC

size: once
D: TRBD1
J: TRBJ1-4
V: TRBV12-3/TRBV12-4
CDR3: CAGSAEDRSNEKLFF
DNA: TGTGCCGGCAGTGCCGAGGACAGGTCTAATGAAAAACTGTTTTTT

size: -
D: TRBD2
J: TRBJ2-2
V: TRBV4-2
CDR3: CASSQELAGDTGELFF
DNA: TGTGCCAGCAGCCAAGAACTAGCGGGAGACACCGGGGAGCTGTTTTTT

size: -
D: TRBD2
J: TRBJ2-4
V: TRBV5-1
CDR3: CASSVGLALNIQYF
DNA: TGCGCCAGCAGCGTGGGACTAGCGCTAAACATTCAGTACTTC

size: once
D: TRBD2
J: TRBJ2-7
V: TRBV11-2
CDR3: CASSPGRGGLTYEQYF
DNA: TGTGCCAGCAGCCCCGGTCGGGGGGGCCTCACCTACGAGCAGTACTTC

size: many
D: -
J: TRBJ2-3
V: TRBV20-1
CDR3: CSAGPSTGTDTQYF
DNA: TGCAGTGCTGGCCCTAGTACAGGGACAGATACGCAGTATTTT

size: few
D: -
J: TRBJ2-5
V: TRBV4-1
CDR3: CASSHIEEEGQETQYF
DNA: TGCGCCAGCAGCCATATCGAGGAGGAGGGCCAAGAGACCCAGTACTTC

size: few
D: TRBD2
J: TRBJ2-7
V: TRBV25-1
CDR3: CASSSPGGSTHEQYF
DNA: TGTGCCAGCAGCTCACCGGGAGGATCTACGCACGAGCAGTACTTC

size: few
D: TRBD1
J: TRBJ1-1
V: TRBV25-1
CDR3: CASRQGGHTEAFF
DNA: TGTGCCAGCAGACAGGGGGGGCACACTGAAGCTTTCTTT

size: -
D: -
J: TRBJ1-1
V: TRBV10-3
CDR3: CATLGEMNTEAFF
DNA: TGTGCCACCCTTGGAGAAATGAACACTGAAGCTTTCTTT

size: few
D: TRBD1
J: TRBJ1-5
V: TRBV6-6
CDR3: CASSIRDSADQPQHF
DNA: TGTGCCAGCAGTATCCGGGACAGCGCCGATCAGCCCCAGCATTTT

size: -
D: -
J: TRBJ2-5
V: TRBV14
CDR3: CASSQAAVFFQETRYF
DNA: TGTGCCAGCAGCCAAGCAGCTGTTTTCTTCCAAGAGACCCGGTACTTC